One T cell receptor (beta chain) is described in this entry. Its antigen is still unknown. Naive CD8 cells lacked CD45RO and underwent positive selection for CCR7, leaving out terminally differentiated effector memory CD45RA+ cells. The sample originates from a study of shared clonotypes between healthy human individuals. About the study: Every donor yielded three CD4 naive, three CD4 memory, two CD8 naive and one CD8 memory plate.

The material for each subset, its genomic DNA, was split evenly across several immunoSEQ plates. Profiled with immunoSEQ multiplex PCR; TCRdb holds only in-frame clones, not every one. The sample lists hundreds of thousands of clones, around 95% occurring once. Overall study findings and caveats: Naive subsets tended to show greater estimated richness than memory subsets. In the sorted subsets, rarefaction showed sequencing was incomplete despite large depth.

CDR1 is SGHAT and CDR2 is FQNNGV in the germline V gene. V was trimmed by 4 bases and J by 0 bases, leaving 13 bases between them. This CDR3 has 16 residues. Sequencing was done on a sample of naive CD8+ T cells sorted from blood. The chain carries TRBV11-2 and TRBJ2-1; tentatively, D is TRBD2 (6 bases). The sequence was collected from a woman aged 25 to 39 in good health. The CDR3 DNA follows: TGTGCCAGCAGCTCGGAGGGACGGCCCTCCTACAATGAGCAGTTCTTC. This sequence encodes CASSSEGRPSYNEQFF.